This T cell receptor (beta chain) was retrieved from a study of T cell responses to AZD1222 COVID-19 vaccine. Notes on the study in general: Dominant CD4 TCR responses targeted spike regions 160-218 and 743-854. Of the AZD1222 recipients, only 5 or 6 were seropositive at baseline. Once two AZD1222 doses were given, Spike-specific TCR breadth and depth went up.

Second-dose timings of about 4 or about 12 weeks were pooled. Sequencing was performed with immunoSEQ multiplex PCR; in TCRdb, only in-frame clones are kept and a portion is missing. The sample has 100,000 to 150,000 clones; 75% to 90% are singletons. As regards this clone: Its antigen is not known.

There are 16 residues in the CDR3. Trimming took 2 bases from V and 0 from J, leaving 14 bases between them. Germline loops: CDR1 SGHDT, CDR2 YYEEEE. The rearrangement joins TRBV5-6 to TRBJ1-1; perhaps TRBD1 as D (5 bases). The receptor's source is an adult who received the AZD1222 COVID-19 vaccine. This sample comprised peripheral blood, obtained 28 days after the second AZD1222 dose. CDR3 bases: TGTGCCAGCAGCTTTTACCAGACAGCCCTGAACACTGAAGCTTTCTTT. This gives the protein CASSFYQTALNTEAFF.